This T cell receptor (beta chain) was sequenced for a study of blood T cell repertoires in COVID-19. Germline CDR1 reads MDHEN; CDR2 reads SYDVKM. With 6 bases clipped from V and 5 bases from J, the junction kept 9 bases outside the gene matches. The CDR3 sequence is 15 residues long. Clones were sequenced by immunoSEQ multiplex PCR, and TCRdb holds only the in-frame ones, with some missing. The sample gives fewer than 350,000 clones, roughly 86% of which show up once; over 1% is in the top ten. This clone was recorded once. The receptor was isolated from a woman in her 30s who had been exposed to COVID-19. V is TRBV28 and J is TRBJ1-2, with 10 bases aligning to TRBD1. The sequencing input was PBMCs or T cells enriched from blood (not recorded which). The CDR3 nucleotides read TGTGCCAGCAGCCATCCGGGACAGGGGCGGTATGGCTACACCTTC. Residues: CASSHPGQGRYGYTF.